The rows below give T cell receptor beta chains drawn from one sample of a study of T cell responses to AZD1222 COVID-19 vaccine. Sequenced by immunoSEQ multiplex PCR; TCRdb stores in-frame clones only, minus some. The sample consists of about 130,000 clones, 90% to 95% of them appearing once. The sample here was peripheral blood, taken 28 days after the second AZD1222 dose. The receptors were sampled from an adult who received the AZD1222 COVID-19 vaccine. CDR3s include the opening cysteine and the closing phenylalanine or tryptophan. The D gene is left open where the match is weak. The size field is filled for only some rows; it gives once, few, many or a size class.

d_gene: NA; v_gene: TRBV5-1; abundance: NA; j_gene: TRBJ1-6; CDR3aa: CASSPLGNSEGTPLHF; CDR3nt: TGCGCCAGCAGCCCACTCGGCAACAGTGAAGGTACACCCCTCCACTTT
d_gene: NA; v_gene: TRBV19; abundance: NA; j_gene: TRBJ1-5; CDR3aa: CASTSLAMGSDQPQHF; CDR3nt: TGTGCCAGTACCTCATTAGCGATGGGCTCGGATCAGCCCCAGCATTTT
d_gene: TRBD2; v_gene: TRBV9; abundance: NA; j_gene: TRBJ2-7; CDR3aa: CASSASGTNYEQYF; CDR3nt: TGTGCCAGCAGCGCCTCCGGGACTAACTACGAGCAGTACTTC
d_gene: TRBD1; v_gene: TRBV5-1; abundance: NA; j_gene: TRBJ2-2; CDR3aa: CASSLRQGAFVGELFF; CDR3nt: TGCGCCAGCAGCCTCCGACAGGGCGCCTTCGTCGGGGAGCTGTTTTTT
d_gene: NA; v_gene: TRBV14; abundance: NA; j_gene: TRBJ1-1; CDR3aa: CASSPFTGSWGTEAFF; CDR3nt: TGTGCCAGCAGTCCATTCACAGGGTCATGGGGCACTGAAGCTTTCTTT
d_gene: NA; v_gene: TRBV6-1; abundance: NA; j_gene: TRBJ1-4; CDR3aa: CASSDSYGAGEKLFF; CDR3nt: TGTGCCAGCAGTGATTCCTATGGGGCGGGTGAAAAACTGTTTTTT
d_gene: NA; v_gene: TRBV29-1; abundance: once; j_gene: TRBJ2-7; CDR3aa: CSGGRDGSGRYEQYF; CDR3nt: TGCAGCGGTGGACGCGATGGGTCGGGGCGGTACGAGCAGTACTTC
d_gene: NA; v_gene: TRBV2; abundance: NA; j_gene: TRBJ1-4; CDR3aa: CASSEIKDSEKLFF; CDR3nt: TGTGCCAGCAGTGAAATCAAGGATTCGGAAAAACTGTTTTTT
d_gene: NA; v_gene: TRBV30; abundance: NA; j_gene: TRBJ1-4; CDR3aa: CALGATNEKLFF; CDR3nt: TGTGCCCTTGGGGCAACTAATGAAAAACTGTTTTTT
d_gene: NA; v_gene: TRBV5-1; abundance: NA; j_gene: TRBJ2-1; CDR3aa: CATRVSDYNEQFF; CDR3nt: TGCGCAACCAGGGTTTCTGACTACAATGAGCAGTTCTTC
d_gene: TRBD1; v_gene: TRBV4-2; abundance: NA; j_gene: TRBJ2-7; CDR3aa: CASSQGYRDRASYEQYF; CDR3nt: TGTGCCAGCAGCCAGGGTTACCGGGACAGGGCCTCCTACGAGCAGTACTTC
d_gene: NA; v_gene: TRBV3-1/TRBV3-2; abundance: NA; j_gene: TRBJ1-2; CDR3aa: CASSPQGGYGYTF; CDR3nt: TGTGCCAGCAGCCCCCAAGGGGGCTATGGCTACACCTTC
d_gene: TRBD1; v_gene: TRBV2; abundance: NA; j_gene: TRBJ1-2; CDR3aa: CASNPTGQGGDYGYTF; CDR3nt: TGTGCCAGCAACCCTACCGGGCAGGGGGGAGACTATGGCTACACCTTC
d_gene: NA; v_gene: TRBV3-1/TRBV3-2; abundance: NA; j_gene: TRBJ2-1; CDR3aa: CASSQDSAGKYDEQFF; CDR3nt: TGTGCCAGCAGCCAAGACTCCGCGGGGAAGTACGATGAGCAGTTCTTC
d_gene: TRBD1; v_gene: TRBV29-1; abundance: NA; j_gene: TRBJ1-2; CDR3aa: CSVPSGGQYYGYTF; CDR3nt: TGCAGCGTTCCGTCAGGGGGCCAATACTATGGCTACACCTTC
d_gene: NA; v_gene: TRBV7-3; abundance: NA; j_gene: TRBJ1-1; CDR3aa: CASSYGGTEAFF; CDR3nt: TGTGCCAGCAGCTATGGGGGCACTGAAGCTTTCTTT
d_gene: TRBD1; v_gene: TRBV7-9; abundance: NA; j_gene: TRBJ1-2; CDR3aa: CASSYSDRAGYGYTF; CDR3nt: TGTGCCAGCAGCTACTCGGACAGGGCAGGCTATGGCTACACCTTC
d_gene: TRBD1; v_gene: TRBV29-1; abundance: NA; j_gene: TRBJ1-2; CDR3aa: CSVLFWGRQGVGYTF; CDR3nt: TGCAGCGTTCTCTTCTGGGGTCGGCAGGGGGTTGGCTACACCTTC
d_gene: NA; v_gene: TRBV7-8; abundance: once; j_gene: TRBJ1-4; CDR3aa: CASSLAGGEKLFF; CDR3nt: TGTGCCAGCAGCTTAGCAGGAGGGGAAAAACTGTTTTTT
d_gene: TRBD2; v_gene: TRBV29-1; abundance: NA; j_gene: TRBJ2-3; CDR3aa: CSAKKREASTDTQYF; CDR3nt: TGCAGCGCCAAGAAGCGGGAAGCTAGCACAGATACGCAGTATTTT
d_gene: NA; v_gene: TRBV27; abundance: NA; j_gene: TRBJ2-2; CDR3aa: CASSWTDYTGELFF; CDR3nt: TGTGCCAGCAGTTGGACAGACTACACCGGGGAGCTGTTTTTT
d_gene: NA; v_gene: TRBV19; abundance: NA; j_gene: TRBJ1-2; CDR3aa: CASTLAPKGTLRGYTF; CDR3nt: TGTGCCAGTACCTTGGCCCCGAAGGGAACCCTAAGAGGCTACACCTTC
d_gene: NA; v_gene: TRBV5-1; abundance: NA; j_gene: TRBJ1-1; CDR3aa: CASSLTGTPSSRGGTEAFF; CDR3nt: TGCGCCAGCAGCTTGACAGGGACCCCCTCTTCGAGAGGGGGCACTGAAGCTTTCTTT
d_gene: NA; v_gene: TRBV5-1; abundance: NA; j_gene: TRBJ2-5; CDR3aa: CASSNGQWTQYF; CDR3nt: TGCGCCAGCAGCAACGGACAGTGGACCCAGTACTTC
d_gene: NA; v_gene: TRBV11-2; abundance: NA; j_gene: TRBJ1-3; CDR3aa: CASSLARIGNTIYF; CDR3nt: TGTGCCAGCAGCTTAGCTCGGATTGGAAACACCATATATTTT
d_gene: TRBD1; v_gene: TRBV5-1; abundance: NA; j_gene: TRBJ2-5; CDR3aa: CASSLGRRGETQYF; CDR3nt: TGCGCCAGCAGCCTGGGTCGCAGGGGGGAGACCCAGTACTTC
d_gene: TRBD2; v_gene: TRBV2; abundance: NA; j_gene: TRBJ2-2; CDR3aa: CASSELAGGGNTGELFF; CDR3nt: TGTGCCAGCAGTGAACTAGCGGGGGGCGGGAACACCGGGGAGCTGTTTTTT
d_gene: TRBD1; v_gene: TRBV5-6; abundance: NA; j_gene: TRBJ1-2; CDR3aa: CASSRDRVFAYGYTF; CDR3nt: TGTGCCAGCAGCAGAGACAGGGTCTTTGCCTATGGCTACACCTTC
d_gene: NA; v_gene: TRBV19; abundance: NA; j_gene: TRBJ2-1; CDR3aa: CASSSRIDEQFF; CDR3nt: TGTGCCAGTAGTTCCAGGATCGATGAGCAGTTCTTC
d_gene: TRBD1; v_gene: TRBV11-3; abundance: NA; j_gene: TRBJ2-1; CDR3aa: CASSFDRVKQFF; CDR3nt: TGTGCCAGCAGCTTTGACAGGGTAAAGCAGTTCTTC
d_gene: NA; v_gene: TRBV5-5; abundance: NA; j_gene: TRBJ1-2; CDR3aa: CASSLYLRVSNYGYTF; CDR3nt: TGTGCCAGCAGCTTGTACCTACGGGTTAGTAACTATGGCTACACCTTC
d_gene: NA; v_gene: TRBV11-2; abundance: NA; j_gene: TRBJ1-4; CDR3aa: CASSPDSFGEKLFF; CDR3nt: TGTGCCAGCAGCCCGGACTCTTTCGGGGAAAAACTGTTTTTT
d_gene: NA; v_gene: TRBV29-1; abundance: NA; j_gene: TRBJ2-5; CDR3aa: CSVEVETQYF; CDR3nt: TGCAGCGTTGAGGTAGAGACCCAGTACTTC
d_gene: NA; v_gene: TRBV7-2; abundance: NA; j_gene: TRBJ1-3; CDR3aa: CASSLGGVTGNTIYF; CDR3nt: TGTGCCAGCAGCTTAGGGGGCGTAACGGGAAACACCATATATTTT
d_gene: NA; v_gene: TRBV5-1; abundance: NA; j_gene: TRBJ2-5; CDR3aa: CASRWQETQYF; CDR3nt: TGCGCCAGCAGGTGGCAAGAGACCCAGTACTTC
d_gene: NA; v_gene: TRBV7-9; abundance: NA; j_gene: TRBJ2-3; CDR3aa: CASSLGLAGTDTQYF; CDR3nt: TGTGCCAGCAGCTTAGGACTGGCGGGCACAGATACGCAGTATTTT
d_gene: NA; v_gene: TRBV20-1; abundance: NA; j_gene: TRBJ1-3; CDR3aa: CSARGVDTIYF; CDR3nt: TGCAGTGCTAGGGGGGTAGACACCATATATTTT
d_gene: NA; v_gene: TRBV27; abundance: NA; j_gene: TRBJ2-7; CDR3aa: CASSFPGTNEQYF; CDR3nt: TGTGCCAGCAGTTTCCCAGGCACTAACGAGCAGTACTTC
d_gene: NA; v_gene: TRBV4-1; abundance: NA; j_gene: TRBJ1-5; CDR3aa: CASSQSETVHSNQPQHF; CDR3nt: TGCGCCAGCAGCCAATCGGAGACAGTCCATAGCAATCAGCCCCAGCATTTT
d_gene: NA; v_gene: TRBV2; abundance: NA; j_gene: TRBJ2-7; CDR3aa: CASRLSGQGYEQYF; CDR3nt: TGTGCCAGCAGGCTCTCCGGCCAGGGATACGAGCAGTACTTC
d_gene: NA; v_gene: TRBV6-5; abundance: NA; j_gene: TRBJ1-1; CDR3aa: CASPKITDRTEAFF; CDR3nt: TGTGCCAGCCCCAAAATCACGGACAGAACTGAAGCTTTCTTT
d_gene: TRBD1; v_gene: TRBV19; abundance: NA; j_gene: TRBJ1-5; CDR3aa: CASSIDTGGRVGNQPQHF; CDR3nt: TGTGCCAGTAGTATAGATACAGGGGGCCGGGTTGGCAATCAGCCCCAGCATTTT
d_gene: NA; v_gene: TRBV27; abundance: NA; j_gene: TRBJ1-2; CDR3aa: CASSLFGSANYGYTF; CDR3nt: TGTGCCAGTAGCCTTTTCGGCTCAGCTAACTATGGCTACACCTTC
d_gene: TRBD1; v_gene: TRBV4-3; abundance: NA; j_gene: TRBJ1-2; CDR3aa: CASSQERTGEYGYTF; CDR3nt: TGCGCCAGCAGCCAAGAACGAACAGGGGAATATGGCTACACCTTC
d_gene: NA; v_gene: TRBV12-3/TRBV12-4; abundance: NA; j_gene: TRBJ1-2; CDR3aa: CASSSGVSYGYTF; CDR3nt: TGTGCCAGCAGTTCAGGGGTGAGCTATGGCTACACCTTC
d_gene: NA; v_gene: TRBV30; abundance: NA; j_gene: TRBJ1-5; CDR3aa: CAWNPGHTSNQPQHF; CDR3nt: TGTGCCTGGAACCCGGGACATACTAGCAATCAGCCCCAGCATTTT
d_gene: TRBD1; v_gene: TRBV6-6; abundance: NA; j_gene: TRBJ2-7; CDR3aa: CASRGQGGEQYF; CDR3nt: TGTGCCAGCAGGGGACAGGGCGGCGAGCAGTACTTC
d_gene: NA; v_gene: TRBV30; abundance: NA; j_gene: TRBJ2-5; CDR3aa: CAWRGGSQETQYF; CDR3nt: TGTGCCTGGAGGGGGGGCAGCCAAGAGACCCAGTACTTC
d_gene: TRBD1; v_gene: TRBV19; abundance: NA; j_gene: TRBJ1-6; CDR3aa: CASSSDRGNGSPLHF; CDR3nt: TGTGCCAGTAGCTCCGACAGGGGAAATGGCTCACCCCTCCACTTT
d_gene: NA; v_gene: TRBV30; abundance: NA; j_gene: TRBJ1-1; CDR3aa: CAWSVVGSGLAFF; CDR3nt: TGTGCCTGGAGTGTTGTGGGCTCGGGCCTCGCTTTCTTT
d_gene: NA; v_gene: TRBV20-1; abundance: NA; j_gene: TRBJ1-1; CDR3aa: CSASSGGTEAFF; CDR3nt: TGCAGTGCTAGTTCGGGGGGCACTGAAGCTTTCTTT
d_gene: NA; v_gene: TRBV5-5; abundance: NA; j_gene: TRBJ1-2; CDR3aa: CASSLVGGENYGYTF; CDR3nt: TGTGCCAGCAGCTTAGTAGGAGGAGAAAACTATGGCTACACCTTC
d_gene: TRBD1; v_gene: TRBV6-1; abundance: NA; j_gene: TRBJ2-1; CDR3aa: CASSDGTGGNEQFF; CDR3nt: TGTGCCAGCAGTGACGGGACAGGGGGGAATGAGCAGTTCTTC
d_gene: TRBD1; v_gene: TRBV19; abundance: NA; j_gene: TRBJ1-1; CDR3aa: CASTQWDRENTEAFF; CDR3nt: TGTGCCAGTACCCAATGGGACAGAGAGAACACTGAAGCTTTCTTT